The text below deals with one T cell receptor (beta chain). This sequence may be a read error, since a much larger clone differs from it by one base. This specimen comes from a study of molecular identifiers for immune sequencing clone quantification. Study background: The replicate experiment used RNA from 20,000 or 100,000 naive CD8 cells. This RNA was split into five aliquots, and four of them were sequenced.

TCRdb reprocessed the PCR reads via MiXCR and lists one record per CDR3 protein. The sample has over 550,000 distinct CDR3 sequences; approximately 24% are singletons. The CDR3 contains 13 residues. Trimming took 8 bases from V and 5 from J, leaving 14 bases between them. Germline lookup yields CDR1 MDHEN and CDR2 SYDVKM. The clonotype was recovered from a human donor in good health. Some libraries in this study had Jurkat cell RNA spiked in. The sample taken for sequencing was naive CD8+ T cells from blood, with Jurkat cell RNA spiked in. The subset is: FACS-sorted CD8+CD4-CCR7+CD45RA+ naive T cells. V usage is TRBV28 and J usage is TRBJ2-3; D gene unclear. The CDR3 DNA reads as TGTGCCAGCCGAATAAGAGACGAAGATACGCAGTATTTT. Protein product: CASRIRDEDTQYF.